This is a list of T cell receptor beta chains from one sample in a study of T cells in Graves' hyperthyroidism and ophthalmopathy. TCRdb itself ran the multiplex PCR reads through MiXCR, one entry per CDR3 protein. The sample holds 300,000 to 500,000 distinct CDR3 sequences; over 12% are singletons and the top ten take 28%. The source material was blood. The receptor set was obtained from a middle-aged man with Graves' ophthalmopathy. Each CDR3 is given with its conserved first and last residue. The order of the fields is V gene, J gene, clone size, D gene, CDR3 DNA, CDR3 protein. D genes are given only for firm matches. A row's size may be missing; if present it is once, few, many or a size class.

TRBV9,TRBJ2-3,.,.,TGTGCCAGCACCCGCGACCATCGATCCACAGATACGCAGTATTTT,CASTRDHRSTDTQYF
TRBV6-1,TRBJ2-1,few,.,TGTGCCAGCAGTGAAGTGGTGGTGGGTGAGCAGTTCTTC,CASSEVVVGEQFF
TRBV9,TRBJ2-5,many,TRBD2,TGTGCCAGCAGCGCCACTAGCGGGAGGGCCGAGACCCAGTACTTC,CASSATSGRAETQYF
TRBV9,TRBJ1-6,few,TRBD1,TGTGCCAGCAGCGTTAACCCGGGACAGGGCAATAATTCACCCCTCCACTTT,CASSVNPGQGNNSPLHF
TRBV20-1,TRBJ2-7,many,.,TGCAGTGCTAGAGTGTCCGTTACCTACGGGCAGTACTTC,CSARVSVTYGQYF
TRBV11-2,TRBJ2-5,many,TRBD2,TGTGCCAGCAGCCCTCTTCGGCTAGCGGGAGTAGAGACCCAGTACTTC,CASSPLRLAGVETQYF
TRBV12-3/TRBV12-4,TRBJ2-5,many,TRBD1,TGTGCCAGCAGTGTGACAGGGGGCGCAGAGACCCAGTACTTC,CASSVTGGAETQYF
TRBV7-2,TRBJ1-1,many,TRBD1,TGTGCCAGCAGAAAAACAGGGGTCACTGAAGCTTTCTTT,CASRKTGVTEAFF
TRBV27,TRBJ2-7,.,TRBD1,TGTGCCAGCAGTTTATCCCATTGGACAGGGAAGCACGAGCAGTACTTC,CASSLSHWTGKHEQYF
TRBV7-2,TRBJ2-1,few,.,TGTGCCAGCAGCTTAGGGTACTACTACAATGAGCAGTTCTTC,CASSLGYYYNEQFF
TRBV12-3/TRBV12-4,TRBJ2-1,.,.,TGTGCCAGCAGTCGGATCGGGAGCTCCTACAATGAGCAGTTCTTC,CASSRIGSSYNEQFF
TRBV19,TRBJ2-1,.,.,TGTGCCAGCAGCCGGGAGCGCTTCGATGAGCAGTTCTTC,CASSRERFDEQFF
TRBV27,TRBJ1-1,.,.,TGTGCCAGCAGTTTATCGGTACGTCAGGATTACACTGAAGCTTTCTTT,CASSLSVRQDYTEAFF
TRBV7-9,TRBJ2-3,many,TRBD2,TGTGCCAGCATCGACGGGCGGAGCGGGACTACAGATACGCAGTATTTT,CASIDGRSGTTDTQYF
TRBV12-3/TRBV12-4,TRBJ1-5,many,.,TGTGCCAGCAGTTTAGCTGCTGGGAATCAGCCCCAGCATTTT,CASSLAAGNQPQHF
TRBV7-9,TRBJ2-1,many,TRBD2,TGTGCCAGCAGCACACCGGGACTAGTGGCCGACAATGAGCAGTTCTTC,CASSTPGLVADNEQFF
TRBV24-1,TRBJ2-1,.,TRBD2,TGTGCCACCAGCCCCGGGACTAGCAACCCAACCAATGAGCAGTTCTTC,CATSPGTSNPTNEQFF
TRBV2,TRBJ2-3,many,.,TGTGCCAGCGGAGATGTCTCTCCAGATACGCAGTATTTT,CASGDVSPDTQYF
TRBV5-1,TRBJ2-1,few,.,TGCGCCAGCAGCTTGCCCCTATCTGAGCAGTTCTTC,CASSLPLSEQFF
TRBV29-1,TRBJ1-1,.,TRBD1,TGCAGCGTTGAAGTACAGGGGGGGCCTGAAGCTTTCTTT,CSVEVQGGPEAFF
TRBV7-9,TRBJ1-6,many,TRBD1,TGTGCCAGCAGCTCTCCGTCGAGTCAGGGGGCTAATTCACCCCTCCACTTT,CASSSPSSQGANSPLHF
TRBV7-3,TRBJ2-5,.,TRBD1,TGTGCCAGCAGCTTAGGGCCGGGACAGGCACTTCAGACCCAGTACTTC,CASSLGPGQALQTQYF
TRBV2,TRBJ1-3,.,.,TGTGCCAGCAGTGAAGTTAATGGAAACACCATATATTTT,CASSEVNGNTIYF
TRBV6-5,TRBJ2-3,few,.,TGTGCCAGCAGTTTACAGAGAACTAGCACAGATACGCAGTATTTT,CASSLQRTSTDTQYF
TRBV9,TRBJ2-7,few,TRBD1,TGTGCCAGCAGCGTATTTACAGGGGACGTCAACGAGCAGTACTTC,CASSVFTGDVNEQYF
TRBV5-1,TRBJ2-1,many,.,TGCGCCAGCAGCTTATTACAGGGAGGTTCCTACAATGAGCAGTTCTTC,CASSLLQGGSYNEQFF
TRBV5-1,TRBJ1-5,many,.,TGCGCCAGCAGCTTGTTGGGAAGTCAGCCCCAGCATTTT,CASSLLGSQPQHF
TRBV5-1,TRBJ1-1,many,TRBD1,TGCGCCAGCAGCTCAGGGGGCCTATCGAACACTGAAGCTTTCTTT,CASSSGGLSNTEAFF
TRBV28,TRBJ1-5,many,.,TGTGCCAGCAGTTTACCGGGTCAGCCCCAGCATTTT,CASSLPGQPQHF
TRBV3-1,TRBJ2-7,many,.,TGTGCCAGCAGCCAAGCGGGGGTCGAGCAGTACTTC,CASSQAGVEQYF
TRBV3-1,TRBJ2-1,many,TRBD2,TGTGCCAGCAGCCAAACTAGCGGGATGTCCTCCTACAATGAGCAGTTCTTC,CASSQTSGMSSYNEQFF
TRBV3-1,TRBJ2-3,many,.,TGTGCCAGCAGCCAAGGGACAGCTAGCACAGATACGCAGTATTTT,CASSQGTASTDTQYF
TRBV7-2,TRBJ2-1,.,TRBD2,TGTGCCAGCAGCGTTACTAGCGGAATATACAATGAGCAGTTCTTC,CASSVTSGIYNEQFF
TRBV27,TRBJ2-1,few,TRBD2,TGTGCCAGCAGCCCCTTAAGCGGGAGGGCTAGGAATGAGCAGTTCTTC,CASSPLSGRARNEQFF
TRBV5-1,TRBJ2-7,many,.,TGCGCCAGCAGCTTGGAACAGGCTAAGTACGAGCAGTACTTC,CASSLEQAKYEQYF
TRBV4-1,TRBJ2-1,many,TRBD2,TGCGCCAGCAGCCAGGCCCCGGGACTAGCGTTCAATGAGCAGTTCTTC,CASSQAPGLAFNEQFF
TRBV29-1,TRBJ1-2,many,TRBD1,TGCAGCGTGGAAGACAGGGGGCCTGGCTACACCTTC,CSVEDRGPGYTF
TRBV24-1,TRBJ2-7,.,TRBD1,TGTGCCACCAGTGATGGATCCGGGACAGGCGAGCAGTACTTC,CATSDGSGTGEQYF
TRBV27,TRBJ1-5,.,.,TGTGCCAGCAGTCACCCGGGGGGGACTCAGCCCCAGCATTTT,CASSHPGGTQPQHF
TRBV29-1,TRBJ1-1,few,.,TGCAGCGTTGAATTGGGGACTGAAGCTTTCTTT,CSVELGTEAFF
TRBV2,TRBJ2-1,many,.,TGTGCCAGCATTCTGAGCGGTGCTACCTACAATGAGCAGTTCTTC,CASILSGATYNEQFF
TRBV12-3/TRBV12-4,TRBJ2-1,many,TRBD2,TGTGCCAGCAGCCGGGAGGGTAATGAGCAGTTCTTC,CASSREGNEQFF
TRBV2,TRBJ2-3,many,TRBD2,TGTGCCAGCTCCCGAAAGGCGACTAGCGGGGCTAGCACAGATACGCAGTATTTT,CASSRKATSGASTDTQYF
TRBV6-1,TRBJ2-3,many,TRBD2,TGTGCCAGCACCGTAGCGGGTGGAGATACGCAGTATTTT,CASTVAGGDTQYF
TRBV19,TRBJ1-1,few,.,TGTGCCAGTAGTATTGTCCAGGGCACTGAAGCTTTCTTT,CASSIVQGTEAFF
TRBV18,TRBJ1-5,.,.,TGTGCCAGCTCACCACCGGATCTTCAGCCCCAGCATTTT,CASSPPDLQPQHF
TRBV25-1,TRBJ2-5,.,TRBD1,TGTGCCAGTCGACAGGGGTCCATAGAGACCCAGTACTTC,CASRQGSIETQYF
TRBV7-2,TRBJ2-3,.,.,TGTGCCAGCAGTGGGAGTTACACAGATACGCAGTATTTT,CASSGSYTDTQYF
TRBV2,TRBJ2-7,.,.,TGTGCCAGCAGTGAGAACGGCAGAGATTACGAGCAGTACTTC,CASSENGRDYEQYF